This T cell receptor (beta chain) was captured by sequencing in a study of blood T cell repertoires in COVID-19. Method: immunoSEQ multiplex PCR; TCRdb's copy keeps in-frame clones and lacks some. This sample yields roughly 340,000 clones, of which approximately 90% are seen a single time; about 1% belongs to the top ten. Germline trimming cut 4 bases from V and 5 bases from J; bases unmatched to any gene: 9. The length of the CDR3 is 15 residues. Germline values: CDR1 KGHSH, CDR2 LQKENI. Participants came from about 24 US areas, aged about 18 to 89 years. This TCR was sampled from a man younger than 35 who had recovered from COVID-19. The sequenced material came from PBMCs or T cells enriched from blood (not recorded which). The V call is TRBV18, the J call TRBJ1-2; TRBD1 agrees at 8 bases. The CDR3 bases are TGTGCCAGCTCACTAGGACAGGGTGCGGGGTATGGCTACACCTTC. Translating it yields CASSLGQGAGYGYTF.